This paragraph reports one T cell receptor beta chain. The antigen is undetermined. This sample stems from a study of shared clonotypes between healthy human individuals. On the study more broadly: Serving as donors were a couple of women and three men, whose ages spanned 18 to 49. General study findings and limits: Naive subsets, compared against memory subsets, generally had larger estimated richness values.

Libraries were prepared by immunoSEQ multiplex PCR; TCRdb keeps only in-frame clonotypes and omits some of them. The repertoire holds hundreds of thousands of clones, approximately 97% seen once, with approximately 0.057% in the top ten. V dropped 1 base and J dropped 4 bases, with 11 bases sitting between them. Germline V lookup: CDR1 SGHRS, CDR2 YFSETQ. The length of the CDR3 is 14 residues. This chain connects TRBV5-1 to TRBJ1-1; D remains unclear. The receptor comes from a woman in her 30s in good health. The sample taken for sequencing was naive CD4+ T cells sorted from blood. Sample subset: CD45RA+ positively selected. CDR3 residues: CASSLSAGVTEAFF. The CDR3 coding sequence is TGCGCCAGCAGCTTGTCGGCCGGCGTCACTGAAGCTTTCTTT.